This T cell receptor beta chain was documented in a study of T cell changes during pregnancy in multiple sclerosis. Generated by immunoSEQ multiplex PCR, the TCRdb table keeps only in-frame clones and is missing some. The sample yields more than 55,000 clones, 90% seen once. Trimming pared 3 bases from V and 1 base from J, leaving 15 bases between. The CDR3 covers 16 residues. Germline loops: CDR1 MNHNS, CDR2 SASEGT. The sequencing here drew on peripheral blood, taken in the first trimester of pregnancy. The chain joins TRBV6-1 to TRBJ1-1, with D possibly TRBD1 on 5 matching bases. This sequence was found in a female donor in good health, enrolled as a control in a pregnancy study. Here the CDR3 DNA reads TGTGCCAGCAGTGACCCAGCCGGCAGGGAGAACACTGAAGCTTTCTTT. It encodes CASSDPAGRENTEAFF.